A single sample gave rise to the 15 T cell receptor beta chains below, sequenced in a study of graft-versus-host responses after intestinal transplantation. Profiled with immunoSEQ multiplex PCR; TCRdb holds only in-frame clones, not every one. The table lists around 100,000 clones, approximately 93% of them singletons. Their recognized antigens are unknown. Here the sequenced sample was unstimulated CD8+ T cells sorted from spleen or lymph node cells, taken before transplant. The receptor source for this set is a human donor who was the organ donor for an intestinal transplant.

V is TRBV4-1 and J is TRBJ1-2; D may be TRBD1 (5 bases). Germline lookup yields CDR1 MGHRA and CDR2 YSYEKL. Trimming stripped 1 base from V and 8 bases from J, with 14 bases between. This CDR3 region has 14 residues. The CDR3, as DNA: TGCGCCAGCAGCCAAGTTCGGGACGAGCGGGGCTACACCTTC. Amino acids: CASSQVRDERGYTF.

This clone has just one count. The chain employs TRBV5-1 and TRBJ2-1, with D uncertain. Germline V gives CDR1 SGHRS, CDR2 YFSETQ. The germline V and J ends were trimmed by 0 bases and 0 bases, with 16 bases remaining between them. The length of the CDR3 is 18 residues. The CDR3 region is CASSLGSGPLSSYNEQFF. DNA of the CDR3: TGCGCCAGCAGCTTGGGGTCAGGTCCCCTTAGCTCCTACAATGAGCAGTTCTTC.

The chain recombines TRBV2 with TRBJ1-1; TRBD1 is a possible D gene (6 bases). Germline V gene sequence: CDR1 SNHLY, CDR2 FYNNEI. The CDR3 has 11 amino acids. Trimming took 5 bases from V and 10 from J, leaving 11 bases between them. In nucleotides, the CDR3 is TGTGCCAGCAGTTGGGGGGCGGCAGCTTTCTTT. This codes for CASSWGAAAFF.

The genes are TRBV27 and TRBJ1-1, with no clear D. The CDR3 sequence is 13 residues long. V was clipped by 3 bases and J by 5 bases, with 10 bases between them. Looked up from germline, CDR1 is MNHEY and CDR2 is SMNVEV (reference sequence). The CDR3 spells CASSFPRQTEAFF. The CDR3 nucleotides are TGTGCCAGCAGTTTCCCCAGGCAAACTGAAGCTTTCTTT.

The chain joins TRBV27 to TRBJ1-2; 7 positions agree with TRBD1. CDR1 and CDR2 (germline): MNHEY, SMNVEV (reference sequence). Germline trimming cut 0 bases from V and 2 bases from J; bases unmatched to any gene: 9. The CDR3 is made up of 17 amino acids. The chain's CDR3 is CASSLSIKMGQNYGYTF. CDR3 coding DNA: TGTGCCAGCAGTTTATCGATTAAAATGGGACAGAACTATGGCTACACCTTC.

Only a few counts were recorded for this clone. Just one base apart from a much larger clone, this may be a read error. The chain recombines TRBV4-2 with TRBJ2-5, with 9 positions matching TRBD2. Per germline, CDR1 LGHNA and CDR2 YNFKEQ. The CDR3 is 15 amino acids. Unmatched junction bases numbered 5, after V lost 1 base and J lost 5 bases. This CDR3 is CASSQGTSVEETQYF. CDR3 sequence (DNA): TGTGCCAGCAGCCAAGGGACTAGCGTTGAGGAGACCCAGTACTTC.

The chain carries TRBV5-6 and TRBJ2-1, with 9 bases lining up with TRBD2. This CDR3 comprises 16 residues. The V gene's germline CDR1 is SGHDT and CDR2 YYEEEE. Trimming removed 2 bases from V and 5 bases from J; junction bases left unmatched: 8. The CDR3, as DNA: TGTGCCAGCAGCTTTTTGAGGACTAGCGAGAACAATGAGCAGTTCTTC. Protein sequence: CASSFLRTSENNEQFF. Using reference TRBV5-6 and TRBJ2-1 for the parts outside the CDR3, the full variable domain is DAGVTQSPTHLIKTRGQQVTLRCSPKSGHDTVSWYQQALGQGPQFIFQYYEEEERQRGNFPDRFSGHQFPNYSSELNVNALLLGDSALYLCASSFLRTSENNEQFFGPGTRLTVL.

The chain has TRBV28 and TRBJ2-1; weak D call: TRBD1 (5 bases). The germline V and J ends were trimmed by 8 bases and 4 bases, with 18 bases remaining between them. The germline CDR1 and CDR2 sequences are MDHEN and SYDVKM. The CDR3 spans 15 residues. As DNA, the CDR3 is TGTGCCAGCTCCCGGCCCGACAGCATATACAATGAGCAGTTCTTC. Its translation: CASSRPDSIYNEQFF.

This clone was picked up one time. The J gene is TRBJ1-1, the V gene TRBV28; a weak D match, TRBD1 (5 bases). This CDR3 comprises 13 residues. Germline-derived CDR1 and CDR2 are MDHEN and SYDVKM. Trimming removed 6 bases at V and 8 bases at J, with 16 bases between. CDR3: CASSQIGWDEAFF. Here the CDR3 DNA reads TGTGCCAGCAGCCAGATAGGATGGGACGAAGCTTTCTTT.

The count of this clone is one. The V gene is TRBV7-2, the J gene TRBJ2-2; D gene ambiguous. The V gene's germline CDR1 is SGHTA and CDR2 FQGNSA. The CDR3 has 12 amino acids. Trimming pared 5 bases from V and 7 bases from J, leaving 8 bases between. The CDR3 here is CASSVTGGELFF. The CDR3 DNA sequence: TGTGCCAGCAGCGTAACGGGCGGGGAGCTGTTTTTT.

The J gene is TRBJ2-5, the V gene TRBV4-3; 7 bases are a match to TRBD2. The trim removed 4 bases at V and 2 bases at J, leaving 7 bases unmatched. This CDR3 spans 15 amino acids. Germline V gives CDR1 LGHNA, CDR2 YSLEER. The CDR3 here is CASSLHGSGQETQYF. CDR3 nucleotides: TGCGCCAGCAGCCTTCACGGTAGCGGGCAAGAGACCCAGTACTTC.

The J gene is TRBJ2-7, the V gene TRBV5-6; TRBD1 matches at 8 bases. V was clipped by 0 bases and J by 7 bases; unmatched bases: 9. Germline CDR1 SGHDT, CDR2 YYEEEE. The CDR3 has 15 residues. The CDR3 reads CASSLASTGVWEQYF. The DNA for the CDR3 is TGTGCCAGCAGCTTGGCCTCGACAGGGGTGTGGGAGCAGTACTTC.

The rearrangement links TRBV9 to TRBJ2-2; 8 bases agree with TRBD2. The CDR3 consists of 18 residues. The junction had 12 bases not matched to a gene; V was cut back by 0 bases and J by 5 bases. CDR1 and CDR2 from the germline V gene are SGDLS and YYNGEE. CDR3 residues: CASSVDPTARGGTGELFF. CDR3 bases: TGTGCCAGCAGCGTAGACCCCACCGCGCGCGGGGGGACCGGGGAGCTGTTTTTT.

This clone was counted once. The rearrangement links TRBV5-5 to TRBJ2-7, with D perhaps given as TRBD1 or TRBD2 (6 bases each). This CDR3 has 13 amino acids. Germline assignment: CDR1 SGHKS and CDR2 YYEKEE (reference sequence). V lost 4 bases and J lost 4, with 12 bases in between. The CDR3 spells CASSAGGGYEQYF. In nucleotides, the CDR3 is TGTGCCAGCAGCGCCGGAGGGGGATACGAGCAGTACTTC.

V and J are TRBV15 and TRBJ2-1, with 12 positions matching TRBD2. The CDR3 spans 15 residues. After removal of 3 bases from V and 10 bases from J, the junction contained 7 bases not matched to a gene. From germline, CDR1 is LNHNV and CDR2 YYDKDF (reference sequence). As DNA, the CDR3 is TGTGCCACCAGCAGCCGACTAGCGGGAGTAGGGGAGCAGTTCTTC. Protein product: CATSSRLAGVGEQFF.